The clone carrying this T cell receptor (beta chain) was picked up one time. The target antigen is unknown. Repertoires were generated with immunoSEQ multiplex PCR, while TCRdb's copy carries only in-frame clones and drops some. Found here are roughly 47,000 clones, 80% to 95% of them singletons; the top ten hold 2% to 2.5%. This entry comes from a study of cytomegalovirus exposure and HLA in healthy donors. In the study overall: The approximately 120 validation repertoires were reported in a later analysis to have been generated on the same platform as the approximately 600 first-cohort repertoires.

Notes on the study in general: Altogether, 170 or so TCR beta chains were recorded as cytomegalovirus-associated. Specificity of a few CMV-associated chains for CMV antigens was verified in vitro. Reports showed the classifier diagnosing cytomegalovirus status with high specificity and sensitivity.

Sequencing used PBMCs. This receptor was taken from a woman aged 18-35 years in good health and CMV-seronegative.

CDR3 loop: CASSQAMSGLQETQYF. The CDR3 DNA sequence: TGCGCCAGCAGCCAAGCTATGTCTGGACTCCAAGAGACCCAGTACTTC. V gene TRBV4-1 combines with J gene TRBJ2-5; D possibly corresponds to TRBD2 (5 bases). Germline V gene data show CDR1 as MGHRA and CDR2 as YSYEKL. V lost 1 base and J 1 base, leaving 13 bases between the germline ends. The CDR3 loop spans 16 amino acids.